This TCR beta chain is drawn from a study of T-cell reconstitution after alpha-beta-depleted transplantation in children. The length of the CDR3 is 15 residues. The germline CDR1 and CDR2 sequences are SQVTM and ANQGSEA. Deletions cut 6 bases from V and 0 bases from J, with 18 bases between. A TCRbeta library incorporating unique molecular identifiers was prepared. TCRdb itself ran the PCR reads through MiXCR, one entry per CDR3 protein. Altogether about 440,000 distinct CDR3 sequences are present, approximately 41% being singletons, with the ten largest covering roughly a quarter. Details on this clonotype: Antigen unknown.

Broader study findings: After one year, T-cell counts and TCRbeta diversity mostly came from new T cells. Alpha-beta T cells about two months after transplant reportedly derived from several hundred expanded graft clones.

The rearrangement links TRBV29-1 to TRBJ2-7, with a possible D match to TRBD2 (6 bases). The starting material was PBMCs, obtained before TCRalphabeta/CD19-depleted stem cell transplant. This TCR came from a girl aged 2-10 years with aplastic anemia, due to receive a stem cell transplant. CDR3 bases: TGCAGCGTCGGCGGGAAGCAGGGAAGCTCCTACGAGCAGTACTTC. It yields the protein CSVGGKQGSSYEQYF.